The TCR beta chain described here comes from a study of blood T cell repertoires in COVID-19. Germline V gene data show CDR1 as SGHRS and CDR2 as YFSETQ. The CDR3 runs to 16 residues. Trimming left V 4 bases short and J 1 base short, with 16 bases between. Repertoires were generated with immunoSEQ multiplex PCR, while TCRdb's copy carries only in-frame clones and drops some. The sample contains over 300,000 clones, around 88% of which appear only once. The sequence derives from a woman between 45 and 60 years old with acute or convalescent COVID-19. The chain combines TRBV5-1 with TRBJ2-3; D is possibly TRBD2 (7 bases). Sample: peripheral blood. CDR3 nucleotides: TGCGCCAGCAGCGGGGGCCCGGCGGGGGGCACAGATACGCAGTATTTT. Translated, it gives CASSGGPAGGTDTQYF.